This T cell receptor beta chain was found in a study of tumor-infiltrating lymphocytes in primary liver carcinoma. For the study at large: Samples had roughly 3.65 to 7.13 million productive TCRbeta reads, comparable between tissue types.

With regard to this clonotype: Its target is unknown. The junction departs from germline at one end; a sequencing error may be responsible.

Overall study findings and caveats: The difference in top-250-clone fraction between tumors and blood was significant, favoring tumors (p = 0.039).

With 500 ng total RNA as template and a constant-region primer, TCR beta cDNA was made. Three-round nested multiplex PCR performed with slightly modified ARM-PCR produced the TCR beta libraries. In the first two PCR rounds, TRBV1-TRBV30 forward primers were paired with a C-beta reverse primer, and each round lasted nine to ten cycles. MiXCR was run by TCRdb on the multiplex PCR reads, yielding one entry per CDR3 protein. The table shows about 100,000 distinct CDR3 sequences, with about 70% occurring only once. The study co-extracted DNA and RNA from 20-30 mg of unsorted bulk tissue. Five separate regions of each tumor underwent sampling. Looked up from germline, CDR1 is MGHRA and CDR2 is YSYEKL. There are 15 residues in the CDR3.

Material for sequencing was liver tumor tissue from sampling region 2. The subset was: tumor region T2, inferior pole. This receptor was identified in a woman aged 60-70 years with primary liver carcinoma and hepatitis B virus infection. The gene calls are TRBV4-1 and TRBJ1-2; D unresolved. The CDR3 loop is CASSRAMSGSYGYTF. DNA for the CDR3: TGCGCTAGCAGCCGAGCTATGTCGGGGAGCTATGGCTACACCTTC.